The clone carrying this TCR beta chain was detected many times. What it binds is not known. These data belong to a study of T cell repertoires in cytomegalovirus infection. One entry per CDR3 protein results from TCRdb running MiXCR on the reads. The sample holds about 920,000 distinct CDR3 sequences, approximately 30% seen once. The CDR3 spans 15 residues. The V and J ends lost 3 bases and 4 bases respectively, with 16 bases between them. Germline V lookup: CDR1 SGHTA, CDR2 FQGNSA. This TCR was sampled from a human donor in good health (CMV status not recorded). Some clones in this sample may be carry-over from other donors' samples. Sequenced here: cultured CD8+ T cells from PBMCs, sampled from culture after CMV antigen stimulation. The chain joins TRBV7-2 to TRBJ2-7; D gene uncertain. CDR3 nucleotides: TGTGCCAGCAGCTTCCGAGCAGGATCTTCGTACGAGCAGTACGTC. Encoded protein: CASSFRAGSSYEQYV.